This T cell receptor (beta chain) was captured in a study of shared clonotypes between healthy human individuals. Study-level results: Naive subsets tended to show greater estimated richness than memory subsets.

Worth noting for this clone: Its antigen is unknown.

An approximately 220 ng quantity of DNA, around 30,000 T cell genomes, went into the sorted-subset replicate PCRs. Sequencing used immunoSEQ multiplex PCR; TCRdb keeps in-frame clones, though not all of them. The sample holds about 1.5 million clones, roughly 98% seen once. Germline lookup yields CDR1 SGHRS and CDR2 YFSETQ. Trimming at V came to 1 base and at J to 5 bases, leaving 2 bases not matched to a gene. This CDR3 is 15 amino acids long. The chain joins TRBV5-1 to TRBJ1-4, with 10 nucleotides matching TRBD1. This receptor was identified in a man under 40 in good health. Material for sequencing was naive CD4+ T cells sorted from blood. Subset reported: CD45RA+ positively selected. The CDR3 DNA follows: TGCGCCAGCAGCTTGTCGGGACAGGGGAATGAAAAACTGTTTTTT. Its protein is CASSLSGQGNEKLFF.